The 17 T cell receptor beta chains given below trace back to one sample, sequenced in a study of blood T cells in healthy people across ages. For the second PCR, which ran for roughly 7 to 11 cycles, a sample-barcoded 5' primer and a J-beta primer mix were used. TCRdb re-analysed the 5' RACE reads in MiXCR, keeping a single row per CDR3 protein. The sample records some 1,800,000 distinct CDR3 sequences, 30% to 40% being singletons. Material for sequencing was blood. These receptors originate from a human donor in good health.

This clonotype showed up just a few times. The chain is built from TRBV7-9 and TRBJ1-1, with D possibly matching TRBD1 (6 bases). Germline CDR1 is SEHNR and CDR2 is FQNEAQ (reference sequence). V lost 2 bases, J lost 10 bases, and 8 bases lay in between. The CDR3 is made up of 11 amino acids. The CDR3 sequence is CASSLPGVAFF. CDR3 nucleotides: TGTGCCAGCAGCTTACCAGGGGTAGCTTTCTTT.

The V and J genes are TRBV6-6 and TRBJ1-1, with D maybe TRBD1 (6 bases). The CDR3 sequence is 14 residues long. Germline assignment: CDR1 MNHNY and CDR2 SVGAGI (reference sequence). Between the trimmed V and J ends, which lost 0 bases and 3 bases, there was a span of 8 bases. The CDR3 protein is CASSYSRTDTEAFF. DNA for the CDR3: TGTGCCAGCAGTTACTCGAGGACAGACACTGAAGCTTTCTTT.

The V gene is TRBV20-1, the J gene TRBJ2-3, with D possibly called TRBD1 or TRBD2 (6 bases each). In germline, CDR1 is DFQATT, CDR2 SNEGSKA (reference sequence). The CDR3 loop spans 16 amino acids. With 3 bases removed from V and 5 bases from J, the gap between germline ends came to 21 bases. CDR3 nucleotide sequence: TGCAGTGCTAGCGAAGGGGGGTTAACGGGTGTAGATACGCAGTATTTT. Amino acids: CSASEGGLTGVDTQYF.

J is TRBJ2-4 and V is TRBV2; TRBD2 aligns across 7 bases. The closer fit of TRBJ2-5 to the DNA end suggests the J call may be wrong. Per the germline V gene, CDR1 is SNHLY and CDR2 is FYNNEI. The CDR3 runs 15 residues. The CDR3 nucleotides are TGTGCCAGCAGGGCTGGACTAGTCGGCCAAGAGACCCAGTACTTC. It translates to CASRAGLVGQETQYF.

This rearrangement joins TRBV28 to TRBJ1-5; weak D call: TRBD1 (5 bases). CDR1 and CDR2 from the germline V gene are MDHEN and SYDVKM. The CDR3 sequence is 13 residues long. Trimming took 2 bases from V and 5 from J, leaving 7 bases between them. This chain's CDR3 is CASSLMGDQPQHF. CDR3 DNA: TGTGCCAGCAGTTTAATGGGGGATCAGCCCCAGCATTTT.

This clonotype was counted once. The rearrangement links TRBV20-1 to TRBJ1-2; weak D call: TRBD1 (5 bases). V gave up 1 base and J gave up 4 bases, with 13 bases separating them. The CDR3 has 14 residues. Germline CDR1 reads DFQATT; CDR2 reads SNEGSKA (reference sequence). The CDR3 protein is CSARALRGSYGYTF. CDR3 DNA: TGCAGTGCTAGAGCCTTGAGGGGCAGCTATGGCTACACCTTC.

This clonotype turned up a few times. V usage is TRBV6-1 and J usage is TRBJ2-3; D call uncertain. The CDR3 covers 14 residues. CDR1 is MNHNS and CDR2 is SASEGT in the germline V gene. The germline V and J ends were trimmed by 7 bases and 1 base, with 12 bases remaining between them. CDR3 coding DNA: TGTGCCAGCACCTGGTCCGTCGGCACAGATACGCAGTATTTT. Its translation: CASTWSVGTDTQYF.

This clonotype was counted only a few times. The chain joins TRBV11-2 to TRBJ2-3; D unresolved. Germline lookup yields CDR1 SGHAT and CDR2 FQNNGV. There are 14 residues in the CDR3. Trimming removed 3 bases from V and 2 bases from J, with 9 bases in between. Written as DNA, the CDR3 is TGTGCCAGCAGCTTTAGGACCAACACAGATACGCAGTATTTT. It is translated as CASSFRTNTDTQYF.

The chain recombines TRBV11-3 with TRBJ1-1; D unclear. Trimming removed 0 bases at V and 3 bases at J, with 17 bases between. The CDR3 spans 17 residues. CDR1 is SGHNT and CDR2 is YENEEA in the germline V gene. In nucleotides, the CDR3 is TGTGCCAGCAGCTTAGATTTAGATAAAGTTGAGGACACTGAAGCTTTCTTT. Translation gives CASSLDLDKVEDTEAFF.

This clonotype was found a few times. The chain joins TRBV2 to TRBJ2-3, with D possibly matching TRBD1 (6 bases). Per germline, CDR1 SNHLY and CDR2 FYNNEI. Trimming left V 4 bases short and J 3 bases short, with 11 bases between. The CDR3 extends over 14 amino acids. CDR3 in DNA: TGTGCCAGCAGTGTATTGCAGGGGACAGATACGCAGTATTTT. As protein: CASSVLQGTDTQYF.

The chain uses TRBV6-6 and TRBJ2-3; D may correspond to TRBD1 or TRBD2 (5 bases each). In germline, CDR1 is MNHNY, CDR2 SVGAGI (reference sequence). The CDR3 loop spans 17 amino acids. V lost 7 bases and J 1 base, leaving 21 bases between the germline ends. The CDR3 DNA reads TGTGCCAGCAACCCCCAGGCGGCCGGGGCAGGCACAGATACGCAGTATTTT. This encodes CASNPQAAGAGTDTQYF.

The table lists this clonotype with a few counts. This chain connects TRBV4-1 to TRBJ2-1, with D perhaps matching TRBD1 (5 bases). V gave up 1 base and J gave up 15 bases, with 19 bases separating them. CDR1 and CDR2 (germline): MGHRA, YSYEKL. The CDR3 is made up of 14 amino acids. CDR3 DNA: TGCGCCAGCAGCCAAGCGGTTAATGCAGGGCTTGGGTTCTTC. It codes for CASSQAVNAGLGFF.

The V gene is TRBV4-2, the J gene TRBJ2-3; D is perhaps TRBD2 (7 bases). Between the trimmed V and J ends, which lost 1 base and 3 bases, there was a span of 11 bases. The CDR3 has 15 residues. The V gene's germline CDR1 is LGHNA and CDR2 YNFKEQ. CDR3 sequence: CASSQVGGQTDTQYF. CDR3 DNA sequence: TGTGCCAGCAGCCAAGTCGGGGGGCAGACAGATACGCAGTATTTT.

This clonotype has a handful of counts. The chain recombines TRBV29-1 with TRBJ2-3; D ambiguous. Germline V CDR1 and CDR2: SQVTM, ANQGSEA. The CDR3 is 13 residues long. V was pared by 8 bases and J by 0 bases, with 12 bases between. CDR3 DNA sequence: TGCAGCTTCGCCGGAGACAGCACAGATACGCAGTATTTT. Protein: CSFAGDSTDTQYF.

The chain uses TRBV7-9 and TRBJ2-2, with D unclear. The CDR3 runs 14 residues. CDR1 SEHNR and CDR2 FQNEAQ come from the germline V gene (reference sequence). Trimming stripped 2 bases from V and 0 bases from J, with 4 bases between. The CDR3 bases are TGTGCCAGCAGCTTAACCGCGAACACCGGGGAGCTGTTTTTT. Protein sequence: CASSLTANTGELFF.

V is TRBV7-6 and J is TRBJ2-3; D may correspond to TRBD1 or TRBD2 (6 bases each). Germline CDR1 and CDR2: SGHVS and FNYEAQ. V lost 1 base to trimming and J lost 4 bases, with 15 bases between them. The length of the CDR3 is 16 residues. The CDR3 is CASSLVGGLSADTQYF. CDR3 nucleotide sequence: TGTGCCAGCAGCTTAGTGGGGGGCCTGAGTGCAGATACGCAGTATTTT.

The V gene is TRBV15, the J gene TRBJ2-7; a possible D gene is TRBD1 (6 bases). CDR1 is LNHNV, CDR2 YYDKDF, per germline (reference sequence). The CDR3 is 15 residues long. The V end was cut by 0 bases, the J end by 7 bases, with 16 bases between. CDR3 sequence reads: CATSRETIAGEEQYF. CDR3 nucleotide sequence: TGTGCCACCAGCAGAGAAACGATCGCAGGGGAAGAGCAGTACTTC.